This entry describes one TCR beta chain. These data come from a study of blood T cell repertoires in COVID-19. Study as a whole: The United States, Italy and Spain supplied acute and convalescent COVID-19 samples. PBMCs, B-cell-depleted T cells, or T cells provided the cDNA or gDNA that made up the material.

Per the original methods: Using reference gene primer amplification, nucleated cell counts were estimated. Using immunoSEQ multiplex PCR, the repertoire was profiled, and TCRdb retains in-frame clones only, with some absent. For V, J and clone size, that table is used; D and trimming come from the DNA. Of tens of thousands of clones in the sample, around nine tenths were seen once. Germline CDR1 KGHSH, CDR2 LQKENI. CDR3 size: 16 residues. V was clipped by 3 bases and J by 0 bases, with 14 bases between them. The rearrangement uses TRBV18 and TRBJ1-1; D is uncertain. The TCR was taken from a man between 65 and 80 years old with acute or convalescent COVID-19. The source material was peripheral blood. The DNA for the CDR3 is TGTGCCAGCTCACCGAATGATCTGACTTTGAACACTGAAGCTTTCTTT. Translated: CASSPNDLTLNTEAFF.